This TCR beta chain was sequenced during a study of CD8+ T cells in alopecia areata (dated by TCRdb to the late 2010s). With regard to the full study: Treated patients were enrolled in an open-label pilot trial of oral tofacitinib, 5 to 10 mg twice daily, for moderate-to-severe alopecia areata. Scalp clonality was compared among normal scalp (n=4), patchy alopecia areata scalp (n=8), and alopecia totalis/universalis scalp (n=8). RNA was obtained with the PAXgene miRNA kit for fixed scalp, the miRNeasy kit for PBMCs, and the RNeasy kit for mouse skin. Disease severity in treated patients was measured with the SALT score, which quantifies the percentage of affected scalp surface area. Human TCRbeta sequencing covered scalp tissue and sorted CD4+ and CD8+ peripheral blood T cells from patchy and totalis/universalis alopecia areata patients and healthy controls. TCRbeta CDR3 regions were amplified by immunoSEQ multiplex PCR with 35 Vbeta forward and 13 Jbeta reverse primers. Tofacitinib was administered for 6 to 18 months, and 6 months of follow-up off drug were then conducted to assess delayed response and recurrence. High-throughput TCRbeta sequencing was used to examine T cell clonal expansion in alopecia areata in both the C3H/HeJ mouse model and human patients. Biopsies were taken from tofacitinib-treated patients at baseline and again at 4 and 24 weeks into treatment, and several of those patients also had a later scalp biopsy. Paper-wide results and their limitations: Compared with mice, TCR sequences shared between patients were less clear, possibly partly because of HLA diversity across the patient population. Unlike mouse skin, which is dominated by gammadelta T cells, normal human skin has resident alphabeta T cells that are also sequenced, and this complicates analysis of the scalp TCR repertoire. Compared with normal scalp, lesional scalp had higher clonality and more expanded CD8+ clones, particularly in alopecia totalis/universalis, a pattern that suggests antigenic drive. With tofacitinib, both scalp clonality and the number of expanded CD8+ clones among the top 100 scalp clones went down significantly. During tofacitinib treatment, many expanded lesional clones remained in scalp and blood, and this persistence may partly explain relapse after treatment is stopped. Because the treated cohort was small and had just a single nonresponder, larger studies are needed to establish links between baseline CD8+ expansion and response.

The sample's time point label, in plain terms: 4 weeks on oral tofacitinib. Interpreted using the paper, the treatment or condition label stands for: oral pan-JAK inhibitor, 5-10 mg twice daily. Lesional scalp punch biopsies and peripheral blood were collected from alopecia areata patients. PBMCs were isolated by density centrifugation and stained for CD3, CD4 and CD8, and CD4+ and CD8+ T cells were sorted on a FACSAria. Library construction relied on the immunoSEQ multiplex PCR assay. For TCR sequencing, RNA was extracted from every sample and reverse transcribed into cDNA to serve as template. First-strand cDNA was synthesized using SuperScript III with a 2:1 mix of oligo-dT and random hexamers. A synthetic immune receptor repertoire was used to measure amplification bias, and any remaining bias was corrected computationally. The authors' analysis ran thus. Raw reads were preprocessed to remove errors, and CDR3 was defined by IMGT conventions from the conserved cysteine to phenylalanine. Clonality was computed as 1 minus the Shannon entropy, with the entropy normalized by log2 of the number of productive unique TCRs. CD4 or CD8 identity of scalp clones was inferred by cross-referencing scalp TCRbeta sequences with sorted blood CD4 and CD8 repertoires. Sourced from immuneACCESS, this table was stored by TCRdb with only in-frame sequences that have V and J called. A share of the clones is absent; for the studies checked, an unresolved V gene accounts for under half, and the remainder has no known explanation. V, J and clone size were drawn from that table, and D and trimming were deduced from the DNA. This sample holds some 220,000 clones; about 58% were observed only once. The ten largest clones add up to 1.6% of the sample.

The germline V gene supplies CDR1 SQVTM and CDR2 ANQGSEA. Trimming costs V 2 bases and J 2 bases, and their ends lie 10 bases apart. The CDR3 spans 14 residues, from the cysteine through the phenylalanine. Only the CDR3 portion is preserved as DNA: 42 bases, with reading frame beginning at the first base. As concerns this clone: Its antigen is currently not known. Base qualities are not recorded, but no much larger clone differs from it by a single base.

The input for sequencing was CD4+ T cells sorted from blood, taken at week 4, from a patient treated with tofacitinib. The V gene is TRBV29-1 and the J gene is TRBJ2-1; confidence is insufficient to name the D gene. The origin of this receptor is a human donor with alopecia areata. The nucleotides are TGCAGCGTTGAATTGGGAAAAGCCTACAATGAGCAGTTCTTC. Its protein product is CSVELGKAYNEQFF.